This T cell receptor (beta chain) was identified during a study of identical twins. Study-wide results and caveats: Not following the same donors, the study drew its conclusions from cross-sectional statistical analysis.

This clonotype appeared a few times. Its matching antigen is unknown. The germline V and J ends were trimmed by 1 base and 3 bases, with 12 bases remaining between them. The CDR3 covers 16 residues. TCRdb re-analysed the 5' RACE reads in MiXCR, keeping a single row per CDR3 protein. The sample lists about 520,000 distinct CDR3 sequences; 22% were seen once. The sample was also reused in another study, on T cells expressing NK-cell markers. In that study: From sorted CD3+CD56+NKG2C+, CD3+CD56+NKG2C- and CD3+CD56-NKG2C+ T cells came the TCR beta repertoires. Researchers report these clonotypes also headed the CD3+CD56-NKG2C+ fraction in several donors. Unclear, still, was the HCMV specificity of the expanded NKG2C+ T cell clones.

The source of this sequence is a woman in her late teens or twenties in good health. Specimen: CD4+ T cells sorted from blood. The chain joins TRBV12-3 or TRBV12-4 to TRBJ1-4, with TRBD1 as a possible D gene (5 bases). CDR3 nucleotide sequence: TGTGCCAGCAGTTTAGGCCCGAGGGGCGCTAATGAAAAACTGTTTTTT. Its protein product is CASSLGPRGANEKLFF.